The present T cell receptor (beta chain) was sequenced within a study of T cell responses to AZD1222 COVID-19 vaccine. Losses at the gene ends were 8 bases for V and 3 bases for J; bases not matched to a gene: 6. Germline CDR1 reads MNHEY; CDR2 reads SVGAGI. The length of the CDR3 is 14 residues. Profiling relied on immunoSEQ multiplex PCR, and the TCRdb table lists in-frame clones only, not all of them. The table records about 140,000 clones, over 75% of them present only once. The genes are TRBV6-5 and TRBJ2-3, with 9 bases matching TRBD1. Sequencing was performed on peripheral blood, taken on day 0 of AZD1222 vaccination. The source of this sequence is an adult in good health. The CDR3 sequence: CASFKDRGTDTQYF. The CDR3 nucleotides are TGTGCCAGCTTTAAGGACAGGGGAACAGATACGCAGTATTTT.